This T cell receptor beta chain was recovered during a study of blood T cell repertoires in COVID-19. Background on the study: The cDNA or gDNA used as material had been derived from T cells, B-cell-depleted T cells, or PBMCs.

CDR3 length equals 15 residues. From germline, CDR1 is SGHAT and CDR2 FQNNGV. V gave up 2 bases and J gave up 0 bases, with 8 bases separating them. Authors' processing steps: Amplification with reference gene primers provided the estimates of nucleated cell counts. Sequencing was performed with immunoSEQ multiplex PCR; in TCRdb, only in-frame clones are kept and a portion is missing. V, J and clone size are those of that table, while D and trimming were read from the DNA. The sample shows 250,000 to 300,000 clones, about nine tenths of them seen only once. This clonotype was obtained from a human donor in a cohort exposed to, infected with or recovered from COVID-19 (not recorded which). The donor label of this sample is uncertain. The V gene is TRBV11-2, the J gene TRBJ1-3; no firm D call. Sequencing was performed on PBMCs or T cells enriched from blood (not recorded which). This chain's CDR3 is CASSLLPSSGNTIYF. CDR3 coding DNA: TGTGCCAGCAGCTTACTCCCGAGCTCTGGAAACACCATATATTTT.